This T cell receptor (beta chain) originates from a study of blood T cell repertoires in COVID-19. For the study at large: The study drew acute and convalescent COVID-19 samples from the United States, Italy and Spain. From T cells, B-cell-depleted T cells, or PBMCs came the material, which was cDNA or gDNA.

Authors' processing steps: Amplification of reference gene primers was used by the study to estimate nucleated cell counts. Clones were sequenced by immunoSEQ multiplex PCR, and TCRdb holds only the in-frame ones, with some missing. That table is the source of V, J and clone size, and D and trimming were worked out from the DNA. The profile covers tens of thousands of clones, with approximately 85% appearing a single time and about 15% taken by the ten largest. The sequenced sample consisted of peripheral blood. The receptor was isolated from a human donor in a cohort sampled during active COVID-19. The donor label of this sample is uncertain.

The CDR3 DNA is TGTGCCAGCAGCCCGACTAGCTACAATGAGCAGTTCTTC. It is translated as CASSPTSYNEQFF. The V gene is TRBV4-2, the J gene TRBJ2-1; the D gene is possibly TRBD2 (6 bases). Per germline, CDR1 LGHNA and CDR2 YNFKEQ. The V end was cut by 4 bases, the J end by 3 bases, with 7 bases between. The length of the CDR3 is 13 residues.